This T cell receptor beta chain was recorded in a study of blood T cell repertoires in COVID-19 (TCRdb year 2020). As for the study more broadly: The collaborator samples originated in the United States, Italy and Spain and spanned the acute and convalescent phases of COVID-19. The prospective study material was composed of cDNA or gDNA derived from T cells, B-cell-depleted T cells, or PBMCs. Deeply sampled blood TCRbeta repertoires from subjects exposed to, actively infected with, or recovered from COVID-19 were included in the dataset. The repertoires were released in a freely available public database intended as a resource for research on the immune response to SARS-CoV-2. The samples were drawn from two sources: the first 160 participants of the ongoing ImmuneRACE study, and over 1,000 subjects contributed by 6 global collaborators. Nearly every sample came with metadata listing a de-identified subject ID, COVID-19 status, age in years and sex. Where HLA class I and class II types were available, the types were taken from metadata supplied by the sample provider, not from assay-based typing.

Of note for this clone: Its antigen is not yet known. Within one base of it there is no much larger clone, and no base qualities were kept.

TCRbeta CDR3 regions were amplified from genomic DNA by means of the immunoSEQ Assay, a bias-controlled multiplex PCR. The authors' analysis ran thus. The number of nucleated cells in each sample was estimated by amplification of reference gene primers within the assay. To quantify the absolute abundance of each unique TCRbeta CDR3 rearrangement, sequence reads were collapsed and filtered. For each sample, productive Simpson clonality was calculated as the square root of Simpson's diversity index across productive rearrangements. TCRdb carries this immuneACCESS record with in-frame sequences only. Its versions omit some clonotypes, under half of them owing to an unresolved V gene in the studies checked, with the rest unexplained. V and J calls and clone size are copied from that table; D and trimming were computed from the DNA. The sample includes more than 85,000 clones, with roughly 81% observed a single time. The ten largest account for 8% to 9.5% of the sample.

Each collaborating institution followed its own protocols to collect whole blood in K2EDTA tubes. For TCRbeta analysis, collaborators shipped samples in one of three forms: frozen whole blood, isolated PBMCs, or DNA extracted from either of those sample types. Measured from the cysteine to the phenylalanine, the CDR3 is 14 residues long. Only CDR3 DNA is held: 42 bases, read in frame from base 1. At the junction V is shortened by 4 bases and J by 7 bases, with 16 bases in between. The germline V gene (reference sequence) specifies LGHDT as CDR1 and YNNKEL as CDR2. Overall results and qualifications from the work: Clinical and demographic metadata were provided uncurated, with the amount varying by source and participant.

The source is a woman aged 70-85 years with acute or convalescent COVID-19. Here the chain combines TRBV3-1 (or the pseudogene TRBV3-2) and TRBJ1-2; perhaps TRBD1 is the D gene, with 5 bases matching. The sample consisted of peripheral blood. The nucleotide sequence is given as TGTGCCAGCAGCCTACACTCCGGACAAGGTGGCTACACCTTC. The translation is CASSLHSGQGGYTF.